The entry below describes one T cell receptor beta chain. The entry originates in a study of T cells after yellow fever vaccination. TCRdb reanalysed the 5' RACE reads using MiXCR and keeps one entry per CDR3 protein. The table lists 500,000 to 650,000 distinct CDR3 sequences, about a sixth of them singletons. CDR1 and CDR2 from the germline V gene are MGHRA and YSYEKL. The CDR3 length is 13 residues. V was pared by 3 bases and J by 7 bases, with 6 bases of the junction left unmatched. The material sequenced was PBMCs, taken 5 days after the first yellow fever vaccination. The chain recombines TRBV4-1 with TRBJ2-7, with 7 bases lining up with TRBD1. This receptor was taken from a man younger than 35 who received the YFV17D yellow fever vaccine. For the CDR3, the DNA is TGCGCCAGCAGCCAGACGACAGGGCGGGAGCAGTACTTC. Protein product: CASSQTTGREQYF.